The present entry profiles one TCR beta chain with its context. Its antigen is not known. Naive CD8 cells, CD45RO-negative and positively selected for CCR7, excluded terminally differentiated effector memory CD45RA+ cells. CDR3 length equals 13 residues. CDR1 and CDR2 from the germline V gene are LGHNA and YSLEER. Trimming shortened V by 4 bases and J by 7 bases, and 13 bases separated the two germline ends. The data derive from a study of shared clonotypes between healthy human individuals. Study-level information: Donor composition was a couple of women and a few men, aged 18 to 49.

Profiled with immunoSEQ multiplex PCR; TCRdb holds only in-frame clones, not every one. The profile shows roughly 2.1 million clones, approximately 94% of them singletons. General study points: A limitation of the genetic and exposure-history diversity represented arose from few donors. The four-donor shared clonotypes exceeded non-shared clonotypes in generation probability, with non-shared ones scoring lower. Rarefaction gave evidence that sorted-subset sequencing remained incomplete despite large depth.

The sequence came from a man aged 18 to 30 in good health. Some clones in this sample may be carry-over from other donors' samples. V usage is TRBV4-3 and J usage is TRBJ2-5, with D unclear. Sequencing used naive CD8+ T cells from PBMCs. Here the CDR3 reads CASSPKERGTQYF. CDR3 nucleotides: TGCGCCAGCAGCCCCAAAGAGCGCGGGACCCAGTACTTC.